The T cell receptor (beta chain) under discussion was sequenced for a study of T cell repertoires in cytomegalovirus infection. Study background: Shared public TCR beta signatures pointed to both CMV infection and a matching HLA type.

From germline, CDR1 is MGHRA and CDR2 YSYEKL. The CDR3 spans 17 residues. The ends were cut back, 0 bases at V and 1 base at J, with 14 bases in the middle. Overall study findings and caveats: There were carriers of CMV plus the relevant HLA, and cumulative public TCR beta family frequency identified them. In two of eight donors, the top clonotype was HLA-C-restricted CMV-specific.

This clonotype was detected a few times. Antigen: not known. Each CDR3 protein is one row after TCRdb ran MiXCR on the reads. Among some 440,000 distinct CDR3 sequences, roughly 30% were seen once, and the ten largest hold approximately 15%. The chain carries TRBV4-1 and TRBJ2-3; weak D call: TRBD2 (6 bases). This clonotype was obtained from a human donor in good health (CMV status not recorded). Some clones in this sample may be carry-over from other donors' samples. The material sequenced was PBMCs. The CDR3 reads CASSQDFTGVRTDTQYF. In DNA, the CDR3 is TGCGCCAGCAGCCAAGATTTTACGGGGGTCCGCACAGATACGCAGTATTTT.